This T cell receptor (beta chain) was observed in a study of CXCR3-negative and CXCR3-positive naive CD8 T cells. For the study at large: Libraries each contributed about 1.5 +/- 0.3 million TRB reads, for roughly 140 million in total. Study observations and caveats: Naive cells that were CXCR3-positive had more hydrophobic TRB CDR3s (compared with CXCR3-negative naive cells). Similar TRBV-TRBJ gene usage was seen in naive CXCR3-negative and CXCR3-positive cells, but not in memory cells.

Researchers prepared the TRB cDNA libraries using 5' RACE with UMI labels. TCRdb re-called the 5' RACE reads, yielding one record per CDR3 amino acid sequence without DNA. Its clone listing holds just under 90,000 distinct CDR3 sequences. Remarks on this clonotype: No antigen is known for it.

The CDR3 consists of 16 residues. From germline, CDR1 is LGHNA and CDR2 YNFKEQ. Each CD8+ T cell subset was sorted in triplicate, 330,000 or so cells each. This receptor was taken from a human donor in good health. Some clones in this sample may be carry-over from other donors' samples. V and J are TRBV4-2 and TRBJ2-1. Sequenced input: naive CXCR3+ CD8+ T cells from blood. Subset denoted: CD45RO-CCR7+CD27+CD95- naive CD8+ T cells expressing CXCR3 (TNR3+). The chain's CDR3 is CASSQDYLSSYNEQFF.